The present T cell receptor beta chain was sequenced within a study of monozygotic twins with cystic fibrosis. Using immunoSEQ multiplex PCR, the repertoire was profiled, and TCRdb retains in-frame clones only, with some absent. The data show some 32,000 clones, nearly 98% seen once. The CDR3 consists of 14 residues. This clone was seen only once. The chain links TRBV21-1 to TRBJ1-4. TRBV21-1 is assigned pseudogene status. The origin of this receptor is a girl aged 2 to 9 with cystic fibrosis. Sample: blood. The CDR3 bases are TGTGCCAGCAGCAAAGAGGTGGAGTGGGAAAAACTGTTTTTT. It translates to CASSKEVEWEKLFF.